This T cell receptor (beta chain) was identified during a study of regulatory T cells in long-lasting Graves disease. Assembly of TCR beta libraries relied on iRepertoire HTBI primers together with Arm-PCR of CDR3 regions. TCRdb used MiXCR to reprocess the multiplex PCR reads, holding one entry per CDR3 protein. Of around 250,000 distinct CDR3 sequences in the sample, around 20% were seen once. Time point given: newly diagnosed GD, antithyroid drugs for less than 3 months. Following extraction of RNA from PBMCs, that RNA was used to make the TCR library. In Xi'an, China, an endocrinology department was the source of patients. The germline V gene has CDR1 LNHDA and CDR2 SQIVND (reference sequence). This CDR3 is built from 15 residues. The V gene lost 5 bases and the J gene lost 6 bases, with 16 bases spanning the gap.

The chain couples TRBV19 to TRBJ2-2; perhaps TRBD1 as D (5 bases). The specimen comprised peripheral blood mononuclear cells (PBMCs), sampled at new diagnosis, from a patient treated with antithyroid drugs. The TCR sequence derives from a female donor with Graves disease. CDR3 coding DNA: TGTGCCAGTAGTTCCCGCCTCAGGGTGCCCGGGGAGCTGTTTTTT. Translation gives CASSSRLRVPGELFF.